A selection of T cell receptor beta chains follows, all from one sample in a study of low-dose radiotherapy and immunotherapy resistance in tumors. TCRdb independently ran MiXCR on the reads; one entry per CDR3 protein. The sample carries roughly 40,000 distinct CDR3 sequences, around 25% recorded once. Sequences were derived from PBMCs, sampled after low-dose radiotherapy plus immunotherapy. The receptors were gathered from a male donor with prostate cancer. Both conserved end residues are part of each CDR3. D genes are given only for firm matches. Clone sizes are given selectively: once, few, many, or a class where the clone is expanded.

d_call,clone_size,j_call,v_call,cdr3_aa,cdr3_nt
TRBD1,.,TRBJ1-3,TRBV7-9,CASSPTGGTGNTIYF,TGTGCCAGCAGCCCGACAGGGGGCACAGGAAACACCATATATTTT
TRBD1,medium-sized,TRBJ2-7,TRBV5-4,CASSAQGAAEQYF,TGTGCCAGCAGCGCACAGGGGGCGGCCGAGCAGTACTTC
TRBD2,many,TRBJ2-3,TRBV25-1,CASTGTSGPRGAQYF,TGTGCCAGCACAGGGACTAGCGGCCCACGGGGGGCGCAGTATTTT
.,many,TRBJ2-4,TRBV7-2,CASSLSEGKNIQYF,TGTGCCAGCAGCTTGTCAGAGGGCAAAAACATTCAGTACTTC
.,many,TRBJ1-2,TRBV30,CAWSKAGNAANYGYTF,TGTGCCTGGAGTAAGGCAGGGAATGCGGCTAACTATGGCTACACCTTC
TRBD1,.,TRBJ2-7,TRBV28,CASSNLAGTGGNEQYF,TGTGCCAGCAGTAACCTGGCCGGGACAGGGGGGAACGAGCAGTACTTC
.,many,TRBJ1-2,TRBV9,CASSKRETWDYGYTF,TGTGCCAGCAGCAAACGGGAGACCTGGGACTATGGCTACACCTTC
TRBD1,many,TRBJ2-1,TRBV19,CASSAPGQGDNEQFF,TGTGCCAGTAGTGCGCCGGGACAGGGAGACAATGAGCAGTTCTTC
.,many,TRBJ2-5,TRBV5-1,CASSFSRTQETQYF,TGCGCCAGCAGCTTCTCAAGAACCCAAGAGACCCAGTACTTC
TRBD1,many,TRBJ1-1,TRBV19,CASSGYRGMGGGAEAFF,TGTGCCAGTAGTGGATACAGGGGTATGGGTGGAGGCGCTGAAGCTTTCTTT
.,many,TRBJ2-5,TRBV7-8,CASSLRTRRYVQETQYF,TGTGCCAGCAGCTTACGAACGCGACGTTACGTACAAGAGACCCAGTACTTC
.,many,TRBJ1-5,TRBV6-5,CASRPGQHNQPQHF,TGTGCCAGCAGACCCGGACAGCACAATCAGCCCCAGCATTTT
.,many,TRBJ2-5,TRBV4-1,CASSTPGSPPRETQYF,TGCGCCAGCAGCACCCCGGGATCCCCCCCTCGAGAGACCCAGTACTTC
TRBD2,few,TRBJ2-3,TRBV5-4,CASGTGGGGTTDTQYF,TGTGCCAGCGGAACCGGGGGCGGGGGGACCACAGATACGCAGTATTTT
.,many,TRBJ2-3,TRBV5-1,CASSSSTDTQYF,TGCGCCAGCAGCTCTTCCACAGATACGCAGTATTTT
.,many,TRBJ2-6,TRBV30,CAWSADISGANVLTF,TGTGCCTGGAGTGCCGACATTTCTGGGGCCAACGTCCTGACTTTC
.,.,TRBJ1-1,TRBV6-6,CASTNQTSMYLCASREGAVTEAFF,.
.,many,TRBJ2-7,TRBV28,CASSLRDTHEQYF,TGTGCCAGCAGTTTGCGGGACACCCACGAGCAGTACTTC
.,.,TRBJ1-5,TRBV10-3,CAISDADSRSGNQPQHF,TGTGCCATCAGTGACGCGGACTCCAGAAGCGGCAATCAGCCCCAGCATTTT
.,.,TRBJ2-1,TRBV10-3,CAISTTVKDNEQFF,TGTGCCATCAGCACGACAGTAAAGGACAATGAGCAGTTCTTC
TRBD1,once,TRBJ2-2,TRBV12-3/TRBV12-4,CASSLAGQGAGELFF,TGTGCCAGCAGTTTAGCTGGGCAGGGGGCCGGGGAGCTGTTTTTT
TRBD1,many,TRBJ2-1,TRBV20-1,CSAGSATGGNEQFF,TGCAGTGCCGGATCCGCAACAGGGGGCAATGAGCAGTTCTTC
.,many,TRBJ1-2,TRBV5-4,CASSLPGIAGGGYTF,TGTGCCAGCAGCCTCCCCGGAATTGCTGGTGGTGGCTACACCTTC
.,many,TRBJ2-2,TRBV14,CASSHDRELFF,TGTGCCAGCAGCCACGACCGAGAGCTGTTTTTT
TRBD2,medium-sized,TRBJ2-1,TRBV18,CASSPPSGGAQGEQFF,TGTGCCAGCTCACCACCGAGCGGGGGCGCCCAGGGTGAGCAGTTCTTC
.,many,TRBJ2-7,TRBV18,CASLESGFDEQYF,TGTGCCAGCCTCGAGTCGGGTTTCGACGAGCAGTACTTC
TRBD1,many,TRBJ2-3,TRBV5-6,CASTFSTGPRDTQYF,TGTGCCAGCACCTTTTCGACAGGGCCAAGGGATACGCAGTATTTT
.,many,TRBJ2-7,TRBV20-1,CSAYAPWGIHEQYF,TGCAGTGCTTATGCCCCGTGGGGTATCCACGAGCAGTACTTC
.,medium-sized,TRBJ2-7,TRBV28,CASSLDRLTTYEQYF,TGTGCCAGCAGCCTCGACAGGCTGACAACCTACGAGCAGTACTTC
.,medium-sized,TRBJ2-7,TRBV28,CASSTDPSSYEQYF,TGTGCCAGCAGCACGGACCCTAGCTCCTACGAGCAGTACTTC
.,.,TRBJ2-3,TRBV6-6,CASSYSFGSSTQYF,TGTGCCAGCAGTTACTCTTTCGGGAGTAGTACGCAGTATTTT
TRBD1,many,TRBJ2-2,TRBV20-1,CSASGQGATGELFF,TGCAGTGCTAGCGGACAGGGCGCAACCGGGGAGCTGTTTTTT
.,many,TRBJ1-1,TRBV29-1,CSVEKSLAWDTEAFF,TGCAGCGTTGAAAAATCCCTGGCTTGGGACACTGAAGCTTTCTTT
TRBD2,many,TRBJ2-7,TRBV5-6,CASSAGLAGVEQYF,TGTGCCAGCAGCGCCGGACTAGCGGGAGTTGAGCAGTACTTC
TRBD1,many,TRBJ1-1,TRBV7-2,CASSSIPGGGTEAFF,TGTGCCAGCAGCTCAATTCCAGGGGGAGGCACTGAAGCTTTCTTT
.,.,TRBJ1-5,TRBV28,CASSPGWQVSNQPQHF,TGTGCCAGCAGTCCCGGGTGGCAGGTTAGCAATCAGCCCCAGCATTTT
TRBD2,many,TRBJ2-7,TRBV29-1,CSAREGAYEQYF,TGCAGCGCGAGGGAGGGTGCCTACGAGCAGTACTTC
TRBD2,many,TRBJ2-1,TRBV27,CASSRTSGLNNEQFF,TGTGCCAGCAGCCGTACTAGCGGGCTTAACAATGAGCAGTTCTTC
.,.,TRBJ2-7,TRBV5-1,CASSLSGDGEQYF,TGCGCCAGCAGCTTATCAGGGGATGGCGAGCAGTACTTC
TRBD1,.,TRBJ1-4,TRBV5-4,CASSSGTGATNEKLFF,TGTGCCAGCAGTTCCGGGACAGGGGCAACTAATGAAAAACTGTTTTTT
TRBD1,.,TRBJ2-7,TRBV7-9,CASSFPGTESYEQYF,TGTGCCAGCAGCTTTCCCGGGACAGAAAGCTACGAGCAGTACTTC
.,.,TRBJ2-2,TRBV23-1,CASSHGRGPGELFFF,.
TRBD1,many,TRBJ1-1,TRBV6-2/TRBV6-3,CASSYSRGPLEGIINTEAFF,TGTGCCAGCAGTTACTCGAGGGGGCCATTGGAGGGGATAATAAACACTGAAGCTTTCTTT
.,many,TRBJ2-7,TRBV2,CASSWDTTSYEQYF,TGTGCCAGCAGTTGGGACACCACCTCCTACGAGCAGTACTTC
.,many,TRBJ1-1,TRBV27,CATSLNANTEAFF,TGTGCCACCTCCCTGAATGCGAACACTGAAGCTTTCTTT
.,many,TRBJ2-1,TRBV27,CASSPGFYNEQFF,TGTGCCAGCAGTCCGGGATTCTACAATGAGCAGTTCTTC
TRBD1,.,TRBJ2-1,TRBV4-1,CPSSRILGTAGLQFF,TGCCCCAGCAGCCGCATCCTCGGGACAGCCGGCTTACAGTTCTTC
.,many,TRBJ2-5,TRBV5-1,CASRAEETQYF,TGCGCCAGCAGGGCAGAAGAGACCCAGTACTTC
.,many,TRBJ2-5,TRBV5-1,CASSSGGVQETQYF,TGCGCCAGCAGCTCCGGCGGGGTCCAAGAGACCCAGTACTTC
.,many,TRBJ1-3,TRBV18,CASSPLKDSGNTIYF,TGTGCCAGCTCACCATTGAAGGACTCTGGAAATACCATATATTTT
.,.,TRBJ2-5,TRBV6-2/TRBV6-3,CASSWGPGNPYQETQYF,TGTGCCAGCAGTTGGGGACCCGGCAATCCGTACCAAGAGACCCAGTACTTC
.,.,TRBJ2-1,TRBV28,CASRLKNEQFF,TGTGCCAGCAGACTAAAAAATGAGCAGTTCTTC
TRBD1,many,TRBJ2-7,TRBV28,CASRGGQGPLEQYF,TGTGCCAGCAGGGGGGGACAGGGGCCCCTCGAGCAGTACTTC